Listed below are T cell receptor beta chains from one sample, sequenced in a study of cytomegalovirus exposure and HLA in healthy donors. Some clones are missing from TCRdb's copy, which holds only in-frame ones; the method was immunoSEQ multiplex PCR. Listed are 130,000 to 150,000 clones; 2% to 3% falls within the top ten. The sequencing sample was made of PBMCs. These receptors came from a man aged 40-49 years in good health and CMV-seronegative. CDR3s include the opening cysteine and the closing phenylalanine or tryptophan. D genes are given only for firm matches.

CDR3nt: TGTGCCAGCAGCTTAGGCCAGGGGCAGAGCTACACCTTC
CDR3aa: CASSLGQGQSYTF
len: 13
d_gene: -
v_gene: TRBV7-2
j_gene: TRBJ1-2

CDR3nt: TGTGCCAGCAGTTCTAGGACAGTGAACACCGGGGAGCTGTTTTTT
CDR3aa: CASSSRTVNTGELFF
len: 15
d_gene: -
v_gene: TRBV2
j_gene: TRBJ2-2

CDR3nt: TGCGCCAGCAGCGTTCTAGCAGCAGATACGCAGTATTTT
CDR3aa: CASSVLAADTQYF
len: 13
d_gene: -
v_gene: TRBV4-1
j_gene: TRBJ2-3

CDR3nt: TGTGCCAGCTCACCAGGCAGCGCAAACACCGGGGAGCTGTTTTTT
CDR3aa: CASSPGSANTGELFF
len: 15
d_gene: -
v_gene: TRBV18
j_gene: TRBJ2-2

CDR3nt: TGTGCCAGCAGTAGCGGGGGGCCCTTGGGTGAGCAGTTCTTC
CDR3aa: CASSSGGPLGEQFF
len: 14
d_gene: TRBD2
v_gene: TRBV2
j_gene: TRBJ2-1

CDR3nt: TGTGCCAGCAGGCATAACGCGTTAGCTAACTATGGCTACACCTTC
CDR3aa: CASRHNALANYGYTF
len: 15
d_gene: -
v_gene: TRBV6-4
j_gene: TRBJ1-2

CDR3nt: TGTGCCAGCAGCCCTAGGACAGGGGGCCACAATGAGCAGTTCTTC
CDR3aa: CASSPRTGGHNEQFF
len: 15
d_gene: TRBD1
v_gene: TRBV4-2
j_gene: TRBJ2-1

CDR3nt: TGTGCCAGCAGTGACACAGGGGCTGGCTACACCTTC
CDR3aa: CASSDTGAGYTF
len: 12
d_gene: TRBD1
v_gene: TRBV6-5
j_gene: TRBJ1-2

CDR3nt: TGTGCCAGCAGTTACCTCGGGAAGGACGGCGGCATTCAGTACTTC
CDR3aa: CASSYLGKDGGIQYF
len: 15
d_gene: -
v_gene: TRBV6-5
j_gene: TRBJ2-4

CDR3nt: TGTGCCAGCAGCTTAGGTTCCAGGGGCCCTGAAGCTTTCTTT
CDR3aa: CASSLGSRGPEAFF
len: 14
d_gene: -
v_gene: TRBV7-6
j_gene: TRBJ1-1

CDR3nt: TGTGCCAGCAGTCGCGGACAAATAAATGAAAAACTGTTTTTT
CDR3aa: CASSRGQINEKLFF
len: 14
d_gene: -
v_gene: TRBV6-5
j_gene: TRBJ1-4

CDR3nt: TGTGCCAGCAGCTTTCGGGACAGCATCTCCTACAATGAGCAGTTCTTC
CDR3aa: CASSFRDSISYNEQFF
len: 16
d_gene: TRBD1
v_gene: TRBV7-2
j_gene: TRBJ2-1

CDR3nt: TGCGCCAGCAGCTTGGATAGCGGGGGGGCCGGAGATACGCAGTATTTT
CDR3aa: CASSLDSGGAGDTQYF
len: 16
d_gene: TRBD2
v_gene: TRBV5-1
j_gene: TRBJ2-3

CDR3nt: TGCGCCAGCAGCCACGGGACAGCTTACGAGCAGTACTTC
CDR3aa: CASSHGTAYEQYF
len: 13
d_gene: TRBD1
v_gene: TRBV5-1
j_gene: TRBJ2-7

CDR3nt: TGCGCCAGCAGCTTAACAGGGCCCAGCTCCTACGAGCAGTACTTC
CDR3aa: CASSLTGPSSYEQYF
len: 15
d_gene: -
v_gene: TRBV5-1
j_gene: TRBJ2-7

CDR3nt: TGTGCCAGTAGTTCCGTTGGCTACACCTTC
CDR3aa: CASSSVGYTF
len: 10
d_gene: -
v_gene: TRBV19
j_gene: TRBJ1-2